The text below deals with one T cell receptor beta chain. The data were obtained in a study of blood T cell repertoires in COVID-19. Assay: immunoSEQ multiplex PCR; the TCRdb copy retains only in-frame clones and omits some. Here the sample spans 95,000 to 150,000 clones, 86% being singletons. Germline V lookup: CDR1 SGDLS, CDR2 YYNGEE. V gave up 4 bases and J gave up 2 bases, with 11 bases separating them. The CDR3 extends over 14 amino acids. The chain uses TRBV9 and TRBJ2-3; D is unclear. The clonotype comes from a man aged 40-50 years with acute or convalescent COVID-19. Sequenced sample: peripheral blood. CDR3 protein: CASSPPVNTDTQYF. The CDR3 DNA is TGTGCCAGCAGCCCCCCGGTTAACACAGATACGCAGTATTTT.